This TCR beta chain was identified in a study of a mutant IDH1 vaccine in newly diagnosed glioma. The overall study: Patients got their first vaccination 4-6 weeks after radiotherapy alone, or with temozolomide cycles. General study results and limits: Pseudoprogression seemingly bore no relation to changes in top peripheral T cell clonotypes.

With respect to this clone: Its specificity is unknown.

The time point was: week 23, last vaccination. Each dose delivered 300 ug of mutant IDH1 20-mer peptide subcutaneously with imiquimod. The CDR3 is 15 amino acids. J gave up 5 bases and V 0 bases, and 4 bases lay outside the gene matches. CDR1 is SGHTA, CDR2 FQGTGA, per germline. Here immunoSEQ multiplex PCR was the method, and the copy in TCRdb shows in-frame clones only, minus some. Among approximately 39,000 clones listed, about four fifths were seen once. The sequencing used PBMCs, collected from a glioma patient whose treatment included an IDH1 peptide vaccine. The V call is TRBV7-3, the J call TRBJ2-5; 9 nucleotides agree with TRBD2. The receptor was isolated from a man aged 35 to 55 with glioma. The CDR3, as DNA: TGTGCCAGCAGCTTAACTAGCGGGAGTAAGGAGACCCAGTACTTC. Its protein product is CASSLTSGSKETQYF.